These T cell receptor beta chains were read from a single sample in a study of cytomegalovirus exposure and HLA in healthy donors. Profiling relied on immunoSEQ multiplex PCR, and the TCRdb table lists in-frame clones only, not all of them. The table includes 150,000 to 200,000 clones, around 80% detected once. The specimen sequenced was PBMCs. These receptors all stem from a man in his late teens or twenties in good health and CMV-seropositive. CDR3s include the opening cysteine and the closing phenylalanine or tryptophan. D genes are given only for firm matches. Not all rows give a size; the values are once, few, many and, for expanded clones, a class.

d_call: TRBD1
v_call: TRBV9
clone_size: NA
j_call: TRBJ1-2
cdr3_aa: CASSVGGGGSDGYTF
cdr3_nt: TGTGCCAGCAGCGTAGGTGGAGGGGGCTCGGATGGCTACACCTTC

d_call: TRBD1
v_call: TRBV28
clone_size: few
j_call: TRBJ1-5
cdr3_aa: CASSFITYRGRLSNQPQHF
cdr3_nt: TGTGCCAGCAGTTTTATCACCTACAGGGGGCGCTTGAGCAATCAGCCCCAGCATTTT

d_call: NA
v_call: TRBV6-6
clone_size: NA
j_call: TRBJ2-7
cdr3_aa: CASGGQIYEQYF
cdr3_nt: TGTGCCAGTGGAGGACAGATCTACGAGCAGTACTTC

d_call: TRBD2
v_call: TRBV28
clone_size: NA
j_call: TRBJ2-7
cdr3_aa: CATRRGEGTYEQYF
cdr3_nt: TGTGCCACCCGACGGGGGGAGGGAACCTACGAGCAGTACTTC

d_call: TRBD2
v_call: TRBV28
clone_size: NA
j_call: TRBJ2-7
cdr3_aa: CATSRGGSYEQYF
cdr3_nt: TGTGCCACCTCGAGGGGAGGGTCCTACGAGCAGTACTTC

d_call: NA
v_call: TRBV18
clone_size: NA
j_call: TRBJ1-5
cdr3_aa: CASSPQLGNQPQHF
cdr3_nt: TGTGCCAGCTCACCACAGCTGGGCAATCAGCCCCAGCATTTT

d_call: TRBD2
v_call: TRBV7-9
clone_size: NA
j_call: TRBJ2-7
cdr3_aa: CASSPMGSGRAIVQYF
cdr3_nt: TGTGCCAGCAGCCCAATGGGGAGCGGGAGGGCCATTGTGCAGTACTTC

d_call: NA
v_call: TRBV7-9
clone_size: few
j_call: TRBJ1-4
cdr3_aa: CASSLRQGSNEKLFF
cdr3_nt: TGTGCCAGCAGCCTCCGGCAGGGAAGCAATGAAAAACTGTTTTTT

d_call: NA
v_call: TRBV10-3
clone_size: NA
j_call: TRBJ2-1
cdr3_aa: CAISGGLYNEQFF
cdr3_nt: TGTGCCATCAGCGGGGGGCTCTACAATGAGCAGTTCTTC

d_call: NA
v_call: TRBV28
clone_size: NA
j_call: TRBJ1-2
cdr3_aa: CASSPELEVYGYTF
cdr3_nt: TGTGCCAGCAGTCCCGAACTCGAGGTCTATGGCTACACCTTC

d_call: TRBD2
v_call: TRBV2
clone_size: NA
j_call: TRBJ2-5
cdr3_aa: CASSATSGKETQYF
cdr3_nt: TGTGCCAGCAGTGCGACTAGCGGTAAAGAGACCCAGTACTTC

d_call: NA
v_call: TRBV4-2
clone_size: NA
j_call: TRBJ1-3
cdr3_aa: CASSLRDIGPVVGGNTIYF
cdr3_nt: TGTGCCAGCAGCCTCCGGGACATCGGGCCTGTCGTGGGAGGAAACACCATATATTTT

d_call: NA
v_call: TRBV6-6
clone_size: NA
j_call: TRBJ2-3
cdr3_aa: CASSDLSGLTDTQYF
cdr3_nt: TGTGCCAGCAGTGACCTCTCGGGTCTCACAGATACGCAGTATTTT

d_call: TRBD2
v_call: TRBV6-5
clone_size: NA
j_call: TRBJ2-3
cdr3_aa: CASSYSGRATDTQYF
cdr3_nt: TGTGCCAGCAGTTACAGCGGGAGGGCCACGGATACGCAGTATTTT

d_call: TRBD2
v_call: TRBV7-9
clone_size: NA
j_call: TRBJ2-3
cdr3_aa: CASSLVAGVTKTDTQYF
cdr3_nt: TGTGCCAGCAGCTTAGTAGCGGGAGTGACAAAGACAGATACGCAGTATTTT

d_call: TRBD2
v_call: TRBV28
clone_size: NA
j_call: TRBJ2-7
cdr3_aa: CASSLLAAGSYEQYF
cdr3_nt: TGTGCCAGCAGTTTATTGGCAGCGGGGTCCTACGAGCAGTACTTC

d_call: TRBD1
v_call: TRBV25-1
clone_size: NA
j_call: TRBJ1-1
cdr3_aa: CASSGLQGADIGTEAFF
cdr3_nt: TGTGCCAGCAGTGGATTACAGGGGGCAGACATCGGGACTGAAGCTTTCTTT

d_call: NA
v_call: TRBV28
clone_size: NA
j_call: TRBJ2-5
cdr3_aa: CASSEWDLQETQYF
cdr3_nt: TGTGCCAGCAGTGAGTGGGACTTACAAGAGACCCAGTACTTC

d_call: NA
v_call: TRBV5-6
clone_size: few
j_call: TRBJ1-2
cdr3_aa: CASSLSGVGYTF
cdr3_nt: TGTGCCAGCAGCTTGTCAGGGGTTGGCTACACCTTC

d_call: NA
v_call: TRBV10-3
clone_size: NA
j_call: TRBJ2-7
cdr3_aa: CAISDSPPYEQYF
cdr3_nt: TGTGCCATCAGTGACAGTCCACCCTACGAGCAGTACTTC

d_call: NA
v_call: TRBV28
clone_size: NA
j_call: TRBJ1-1
cdr3_aa: CASSHRRGAFF
cdr3_nt: TGTGCCAGCAGCCACAGGCGGGGAGCTTTCTTT

d_call: NA
v_call: TRBV2
clone_size: NA
j_call: TRBJ1-5
cdr3_aa: CASSGTEVQPQHF
cdr3_nt: TGTGCCAGCAGTGGGACAGAAGTTCAGCCCCAGCATTTT

d_call: NA
v_call: TRBV6-6
clone_size: NA
j_call: TRBJ1-2
cdr3_aa: CASSYAAFNYGYTF
cdr3_nt: TGTGCCAGCAGTTATGCAGCGTTTAACTATGGCTACACCTTC

d_call: TRBD2
v_call: TRBV5-6
clone_size: NA
j_call: TRBJ2-2
cdr3_aa: CASSQLLAGLGTGELFF
cdr3_nt: TGTGCCAGCAGCCAACTTCTAGCGGGATTGGGCACCGGGGAGCTGTTTTTT

d_call: NA
v_call: TRBV4-1
clone_size: NA
j_call: TRBJ1-1
cdr3_aa: CASSQVRGGTEAFF
cdr3_nt: TGCGCCAGCAGCCAAGTGCGGGGAGGCACTGAAGCTTTCTTT

d_call: TRBD2
v_call: TRBV6-5
clone_size: NA
j_call: TRBJ2-5
cdr3_aa: CASSYSPRERETQYF
cdr3_nt: TGTGCCAGCAGTTACTCTCCGCGGGAGAGAGAGACCCAGTACTTC

d_call: TRBD1
v_call: TRBV9
clone_size: few
j_call: TRBJ1-4
cdr3_aa: CASSAGQSSTNEKLFF
cdr3_nt: TGTGCCAGCAGCGCGGGACAGAGCTCAACTAATGAAAAACTGTTTTTT

d_call: NA
v_call: TRBV7-8
clone_size: NA
j_call: TRBJ1-1
cdr3_aa: CASSFHKGDGLRTLVEAFF
cdr3_nt: TGTGCCAGCAGCTTTCACAAGGGGGATGGTTTAAGGACGTTGGTTGAAGCTTTCTTT

d_call: NA
v_call: TRBV6-5
clone_size: NA
j_call: TRBJ1-4
cdr3_aa: CASSSGGLNEKLFF
cdr3_nt: TGTGCCAGCAGTTCGGGAGGGCTTAATGAAAAACTGTTTTTT

d_call: NA
v_call: TRBV25-1
clone_size: NA
j_call: TRBJ1-2
cdr3_aa: CASSVQGFSYTF
cdr3_nt: TGTGCCAGCAGTGTACAGGGATTCAGCTACACCTTC

d_call: TRBD2
v_call: TRBV30
clone_size: once
j_call: TRBJ2-1
cdr3_aa: CAWGGLAGGEQFF
cdr3_nt: TGTGCCTGGGGGGGACTAGCGGGAGGTGAGCAGTTCTTC

d_call: TRBD2
v_call: TRBV27
clone_size: NA
j_call: TRBJ2-7
cdr3_aa: CASSSAGGSYEQYF
cdr3_nt: TGTGCCAGCAGTTCAGCGGGAGGGAGCTACGAGCAGTACTTC

d_call: TRBD1
v_call: TRBV6-1
clone_size: NA
j_call: TRBJ1-5
cdr3_aa: CASSENPDRDYQPQHF
cdr3_nt: TGTGCCAGCAGTGAAAACCCCGACAGGGATTATCAGCCCCAGCATTTT

d_call: NA
v_call: TRBV27
clone_size: NA
j_call: TRBJ1-4
cdr3_aa: CASSLSRLANEKLFF
cdr3_nt: TGTGCCAGCAGTTTATCGCGGTTGGCTAATGAAAAACTGTTTTTT

d_call: TRBD1
v_call: TRBV11-2
clone_size: NA
j_call: TRBJ2-7
cdr3_aa: CASSFGTGYEQYF
cdr3_nt: TGTGCCAGCAGCTTCGGGACAGGCTACGAGCAGTACTTC

d_call: TRBD1
v_call: TRBV7-8
clone_size: NA
j_call: TRBJ1-1
cdr3_aa: CASSRRDRVRFSEAFF
cdr3_nt: TGTGCCAGCAGCCGCCGGGACAGGGTGCGTTTTTCTGAAGCTTTCTTT

d_call: NA
v_call: TRBV18
clone_size: NA
j_call: TRBJ1-5
cdr3_aa: CASSPNKFGQPQHF
cdr3_nt: TGTGCCAGCTCACCAAACAAATTCGGGCAGCCCCAGCATTTT

d_call: TRBD2
v_call: TRBV18
clone_size: once
j_call: TRBJ2-1
cdr3_aa: CASSPRGTSGSREQFF
cdr3_nt: TGTGCCAGCTCCCCCCGGGGGACTAGCGGGAGTCGGGAGCAGTTCTTC

d_call: NA
v_call: TRBV6-4
clone_size: NA
j_call: TRBJ2-1
cdr3_aa: CASSDSANSNEQFF
cdr3_nt: TGTGCCAGCAGTGACTCCGCGAACAGCAATGAGCAGTTCTTC

d_call: TRBD2
v_call: TRBV28
clone_size: NA
j_call: TRBJ2-1
cdr3_aa: CASARLAGVGEQFF
cdr3_nt: TGTGCCAGCGCCCGACTAGCGGGAGTTGGTGAGCAGTTCTTC

d_call: TRBD2
v_call: TRBV7-3
clone_size: NA
j_call: TRBJ2-3
cdr3_aa: CASSSLLAGNADTQYF
cdr3_nt: TGTGCCAGCAGCTCCCTCTTAGCGGGAAATGCAGATACGCAGTATTTT

d_call: NA
v_call: TRBV2
clone_size: NA
j_call: TRBJ2-2
cdr3_aa: CASQGLLITGELFF
cdr3_nt: TGTGCCAGCCAGGGACTGCTGATCACCGGGGAGCTGTTTTTT

d_call: TRBD2
v_call: TRBV19
clone_size: NA
j_call: TRBJ2-1
cdr3_aa: CASSVRTSGEQFF
cdr3_nt: TGTGCCAGTAGTGTCAGGACTAGTGGTGAGCAGTTCTTC

d_call: TRBD1
v_call: TRBV9
clone_size: NA
j_call: TRBJ1-1
cdr3_aa: CASSPSRGHITEAFF
cdr3_nt: TGTGCCAGCAGCCCTAGTAGGGGGCATATCACTGAAGCTTTCTTT

d_call: TRBD2
v_call: TRBV2
clone_size: NA
j_call: TRBJ2-1
cdr3_aa: CASRPGLAVYNEQFF
cdr3_nt: TGTGCCAGCAGGCCGGGACTAGCGGTCTACAATGAGCAGTTCTTC

d_call: NA
v_call: TRBV6-1
clone_size: once
j_call: TRBJ2-7
cdr3_aa: CASSEIVTGTFSYEQYF
cdr3_nt: TGTGCCAGCAGTGAGATTGTGACAGGTACCTTCTCCTACGAGCAGTACTTC

d_call: TRBD2
v_call: TRBV27
clone_size: NA
j_call: TRBJ2-5
cdr3_aa: CASSSFAGGETQYF
cdr3_nt: TGTGCCAGCAGTTCCTTTGCGGGAGGAGAGACCCAGTACTTC

d_call: TRBD2
v_call: TRBV19
clone_size: NA
j_call: TRBJ2-1
cdr3_aa: CASSIVSRGRGYNEQFF
cdr3_nt: TGTGCCAGTAGTATAGTATCTCGAGGGAGGGGCTACAATGAGCAGTTCTTC

d_call: NA
v_call: TRBV10-2
clone_size: NA
j_call: TRBJ2-3
cdr3_aa: CASSESTRTDTQYF
cdr3_nt: TGCGCCAGCAGTGAGTCGACTCGTACAGATACGCAGTATTTT

d_call: TRBD1
v_call: TRBV10-2
clone_size: NA
j_call: TRBJ2-7
cdr3_aa: CASGGGDRVSYEQYF
cdr3_nt: TGCGCCAGTGGGGGCGGGGACAGGGTGTCCTACGAGCAGTACTTC

d_call: NA
v_call: TRBV15
clone_size: NA
j_call: TRBJ2-5
cdr3_aa: CATSRDPGNQETQYF
cdr3_nt: TGTGCCACCAGCAGAGATCCAGGGAACCAAGAGACCCAGTACTTC

d_call: NA
v_call: TRBV6-1
clone_size: NA
j_call: TRBJ1-2
cdr3_aa: CASSAPGYYGYTF
cdr3_nt: TGTGCCAGCAGTGCCCCGGGTTACTATGGCTACACCTTC

d_call: NA
v_call: TRBV7-2
clone_size: few
j_call: TRBJ2-4
cdr3_aa: CASSFPGLAKNIQYF
cdr3_nt: TGTGCCAGCAGCTTTCCGGGTTTAGCCAAAAACATTCAGTACTTC

d_call: NA
v_call: TRBV28
clone_size: NA
j_call: TRBJ2-2
cdr3_aa: CASSLDQRPTGELFF
cdr3_nt: TGTGCCAGCAGTTTAGACCAGCGGCCCACCGGGGAGCTGTTTTTT

d_call: TRBD2
v_call: TRBV6-5
clone_size: once
j_call: TRBJ2-5
cdr3_aa: CASSYSIAGETQYF
cdr3_nt: TGTGCCAGCAGTTACTCGATAGCGGGAGAGACCCAGTACTTC

d_call: TRBD1
v_call: TRBV6-6
clone_size: NA
j_call: TRBJ1-4
cdr3_aa: CASSSSGQGDEKLFF
cdr3_nt: TGTGCCAGCAGTTCCTCAGGACAGGGGGATGAAAAACTGTTTTTT

d_call: TRBD1
v_call: TRBV2
clone_size: NA
j_call: TRBJ2-7
cdr3_aa: CASRRDSVNEQYF
cdr3_nt: TGTGCCAGCAGGAGGGACAGCGTCAACGAGCAGTACTTC

d_call: NA
v_call: TRBV28
clone_size: NA
j_call: TRBJ1-4
cdr3_aa: CASSRQSVKLFF
cdr3_nt: TGTGCCAGCAGTCGACAGTCGGTAAAACTGTTTTTT

d_call: TRBD2
v_call: TRBV14
clone_size: NA
j_call: TRBJ2-1
cdr3_aa: CASSQGTSERYNEQFF
cdr3_nt: TGTGCCAGCAGCCAAGGGACTAGCGAACGATACAATGAGCAGTTCTTC

d_call: TRBD2
v_call: TRBV9
clone_size: once
j_call: TRBJ2-1
cdr3_aa: CASSPRRFSGRARSYNEQFF
cdr3_nt: TGTGCCAGCAGCCCTAGGCGGTTTAGCGGGAGGGCCCGGTCCTACAATGAGCAGTTCTTC